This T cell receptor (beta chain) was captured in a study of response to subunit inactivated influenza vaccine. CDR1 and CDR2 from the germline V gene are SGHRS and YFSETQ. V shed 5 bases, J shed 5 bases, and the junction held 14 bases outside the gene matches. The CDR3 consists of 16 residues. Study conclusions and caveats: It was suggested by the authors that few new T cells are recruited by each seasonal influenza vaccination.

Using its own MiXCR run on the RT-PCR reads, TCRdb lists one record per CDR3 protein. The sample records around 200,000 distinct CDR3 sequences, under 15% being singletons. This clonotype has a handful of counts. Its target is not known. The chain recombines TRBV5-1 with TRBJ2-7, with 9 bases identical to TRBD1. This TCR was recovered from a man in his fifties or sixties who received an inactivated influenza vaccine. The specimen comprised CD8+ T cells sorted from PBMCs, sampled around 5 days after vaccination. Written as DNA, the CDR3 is TGCGCCAGCAGTATTCTGGGCGGGACAGGGAACGACGAGCAGTACTTC. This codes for CASSILGGTGNDEQYF.